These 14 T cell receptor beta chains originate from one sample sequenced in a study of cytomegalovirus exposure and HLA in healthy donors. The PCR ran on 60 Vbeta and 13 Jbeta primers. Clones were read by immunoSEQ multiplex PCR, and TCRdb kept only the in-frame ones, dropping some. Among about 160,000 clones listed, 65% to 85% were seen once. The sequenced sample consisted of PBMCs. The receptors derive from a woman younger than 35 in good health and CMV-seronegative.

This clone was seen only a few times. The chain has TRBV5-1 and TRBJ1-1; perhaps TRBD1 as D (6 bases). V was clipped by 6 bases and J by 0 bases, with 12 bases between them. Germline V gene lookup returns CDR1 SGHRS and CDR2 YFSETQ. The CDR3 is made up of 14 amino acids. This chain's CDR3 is CASKQDSMNTEAFF. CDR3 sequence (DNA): TGCGCCAGCAAACAGGACAGCATGAACACTGAAGCTTTCTTT. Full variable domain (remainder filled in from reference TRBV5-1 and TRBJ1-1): KAGVTQTPRYLIKTRGQQVTLSCSPISGHRSVSWYQQTPGQGLQFLFEYFSETQRNKGNFPGRFSGRQFSNSRSEMNVSTLELGDSALYLCASKQDSMNTEAFFGQGTRLTVV.

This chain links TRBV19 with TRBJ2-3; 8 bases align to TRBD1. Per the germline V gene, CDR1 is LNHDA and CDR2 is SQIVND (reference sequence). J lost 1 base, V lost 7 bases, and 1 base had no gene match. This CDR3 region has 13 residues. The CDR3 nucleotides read TGTGCCAGTAAGACAGGGGGCACAGATACGCAGTATTTT. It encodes CASKTGGTDTQYF.

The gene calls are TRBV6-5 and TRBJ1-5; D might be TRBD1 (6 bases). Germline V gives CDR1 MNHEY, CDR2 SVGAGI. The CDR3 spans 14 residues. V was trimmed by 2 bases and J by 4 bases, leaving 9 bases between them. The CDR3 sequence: CASSYDRTNQPQHF. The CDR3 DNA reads TGTGCCAGCAGTTACGACAGGACAAATCAGCCCCAGCATTTT.

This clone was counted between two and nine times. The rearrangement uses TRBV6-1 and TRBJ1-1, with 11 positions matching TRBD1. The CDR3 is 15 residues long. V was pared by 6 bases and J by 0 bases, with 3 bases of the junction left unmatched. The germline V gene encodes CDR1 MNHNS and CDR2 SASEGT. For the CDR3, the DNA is TGTGCCAGCAGGGACAGGGGGCGAGTGAACACTGAAGCTTTCTTT. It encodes CASRDRGRVNTEAFF.

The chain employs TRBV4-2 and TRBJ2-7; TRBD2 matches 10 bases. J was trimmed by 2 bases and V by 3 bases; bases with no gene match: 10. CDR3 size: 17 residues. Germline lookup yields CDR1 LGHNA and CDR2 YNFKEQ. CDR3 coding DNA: TGTGCCAGCAGCCACGGGAACCTAGCGGGGGTCACCTACGAGCAGTACTTC. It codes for CASSHGNLAGVTYEQYF.

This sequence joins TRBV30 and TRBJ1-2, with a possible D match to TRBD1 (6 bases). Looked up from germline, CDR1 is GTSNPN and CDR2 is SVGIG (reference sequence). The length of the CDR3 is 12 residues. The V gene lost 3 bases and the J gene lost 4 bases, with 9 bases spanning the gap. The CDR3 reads CAWRGASYGYTF. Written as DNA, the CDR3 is TGTGCCTGGAGGGGGGCGTCCTATGGCTACACCTTC.

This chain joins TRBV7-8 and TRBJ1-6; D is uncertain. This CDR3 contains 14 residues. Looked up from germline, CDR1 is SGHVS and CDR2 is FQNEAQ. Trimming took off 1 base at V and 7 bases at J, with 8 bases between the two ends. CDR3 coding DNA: TGTGCCAGCAGCTTAGAGAACAGCAATTCACCCCTCCACTTT. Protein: CASSLENSNSPLHF. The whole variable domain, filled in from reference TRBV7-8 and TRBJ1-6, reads GAGVSQSPRYKVAKRGQDVALRCDPISGHVSLFWYQQALGQGPEFLTYFQNEAQLDKSGLPSDRFFAERPEGSVSTLKIQRTQQEDSAVYLCASSLENSNSPLHFGNGTRLTVT.

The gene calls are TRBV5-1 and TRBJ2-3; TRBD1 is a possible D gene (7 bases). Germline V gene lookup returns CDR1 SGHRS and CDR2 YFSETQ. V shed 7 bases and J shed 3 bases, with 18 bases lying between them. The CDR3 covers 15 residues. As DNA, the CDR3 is TGCGCCAGCTATATGCAGCAGGGGGGTACAGATACGCAGTATTTT. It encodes CASYMQQGGTDTQYF. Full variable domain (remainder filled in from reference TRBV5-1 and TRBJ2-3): KAGVTQTPRYLIKTRGQQVTLSCSPISGHRSVSWYQQTPGQGLQFLFEYFSETQRNKGNFPGRFSGRQFSNSRSEMNVSTLELGDSALYLCASYMQQGGTDTQYFGPGTRLTVL.

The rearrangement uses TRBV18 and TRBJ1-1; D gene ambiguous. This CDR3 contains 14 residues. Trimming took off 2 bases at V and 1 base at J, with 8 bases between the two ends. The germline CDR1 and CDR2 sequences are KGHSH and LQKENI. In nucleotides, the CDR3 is TGTGCCAGCTCACCATATCCCCGGAACACTGAAGCTTTCTTT. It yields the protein CASSPYPRNTEAFF.

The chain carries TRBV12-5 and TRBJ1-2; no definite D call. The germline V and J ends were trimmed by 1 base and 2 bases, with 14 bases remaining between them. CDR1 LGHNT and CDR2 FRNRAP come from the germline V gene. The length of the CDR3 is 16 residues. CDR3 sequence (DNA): TGTGCTAGTGGTTTGGATTCCGAGGCAGTCAACTATGGCTACACCTTC. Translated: CASGLDSEAVNYGYTF.

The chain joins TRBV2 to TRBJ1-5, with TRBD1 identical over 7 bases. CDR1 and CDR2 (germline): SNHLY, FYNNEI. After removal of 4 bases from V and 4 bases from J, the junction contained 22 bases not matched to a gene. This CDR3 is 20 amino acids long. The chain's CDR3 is CASSGWLFDDRARLNQPQHF. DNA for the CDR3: TGTGCCAGCAGTGGTTGGCTGTTCGATGACAGGGCGAGACTTAATCAGCCCCAGCATTTT.

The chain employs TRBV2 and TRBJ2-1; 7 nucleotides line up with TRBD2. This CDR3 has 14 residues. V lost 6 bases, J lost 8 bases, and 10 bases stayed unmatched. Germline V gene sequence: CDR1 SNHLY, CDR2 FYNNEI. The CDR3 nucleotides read TGTGCCAGCAGGTGGGGGAGGGCCGGGGATGAGCAGTTCTTC. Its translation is CASRWGRAGDEQFF.

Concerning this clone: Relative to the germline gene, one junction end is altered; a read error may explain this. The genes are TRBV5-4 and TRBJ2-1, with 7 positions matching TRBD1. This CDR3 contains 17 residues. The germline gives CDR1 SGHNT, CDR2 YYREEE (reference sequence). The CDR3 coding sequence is TGTGCCAGCAGCCCCGGGACAGCGTTCTACTCCGACAATGAGCAGTTCTTC. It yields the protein CASSPGTAFYSDNEQFF.

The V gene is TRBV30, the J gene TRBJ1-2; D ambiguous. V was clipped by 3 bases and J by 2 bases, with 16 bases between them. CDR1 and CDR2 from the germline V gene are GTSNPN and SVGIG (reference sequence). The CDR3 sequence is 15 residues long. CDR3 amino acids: CAWRVRGSQNYGYTF. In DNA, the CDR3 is TGTGCCTGGAGGGTACGGGGTTCCCAGAACTATGGCTACACCTTC.